This T cell receptor (beta chain) originates from a study of blood T cell repertoires in COVID-19. Study-wide background: The cDNA or gDNA used as material had been derived from T cells, B-cell-depleted T cells, or PBMCs.

Clinical history reported by participants formed the basis on which cohorts were assigned. In the original processing: Amplification from reference gene primers served as the basis for estimated nucleated cell counts. Using immunoSEQ multiplex PCR, the repertoire was profiled, and TCRdb retains in-frame clones only, with some absent. V and J calls and clone size are those listed in that table; D and trimming were worked out from the DNA. Counted here are about 200,000 clones, nearly 90% occurring once; the ten biggest clones make up approximately 4.3%. Per the germline V gene, CDR1 is LNHDA and CDR2 is SQIVND (reference sequence). J was trimmed by 2 bases and V by 4 bases; bases with no gene match: 4. This CDR3 is 14 amino acids long.

This TCR derives from a woman in her 30s with acute COVID-19. The V gene is TRBV19, the J gene TRBJ2-7; 8 bases are shared with TRBD1. Sequencing input: PBMCs or T cells enriched from blood (not recorded which). CDR3 amino acids: CASSNGQGAYEQYF. CDR3 DNA sequence: TGTGCCAGTAGTAACGGACAGGGAGCCTACGAGCAGTACTTC.